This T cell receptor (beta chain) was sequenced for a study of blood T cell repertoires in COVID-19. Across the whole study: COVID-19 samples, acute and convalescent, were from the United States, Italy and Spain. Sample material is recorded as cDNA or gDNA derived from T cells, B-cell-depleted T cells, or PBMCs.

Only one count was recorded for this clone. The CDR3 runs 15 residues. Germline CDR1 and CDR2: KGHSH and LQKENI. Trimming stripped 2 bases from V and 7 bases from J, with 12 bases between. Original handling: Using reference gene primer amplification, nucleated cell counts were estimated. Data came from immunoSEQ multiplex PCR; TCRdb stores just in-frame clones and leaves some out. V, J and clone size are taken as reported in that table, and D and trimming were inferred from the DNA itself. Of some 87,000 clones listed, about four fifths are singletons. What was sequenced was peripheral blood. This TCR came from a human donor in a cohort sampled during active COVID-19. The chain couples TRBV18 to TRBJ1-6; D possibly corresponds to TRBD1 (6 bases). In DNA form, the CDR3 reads TGTGCCAGCTCACCAGGGACATCTAAGAATTCACCCCTCCACTTT. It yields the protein CASSPGTSKNSPLHF.